The T cell receptor (beta chain) described here comes from a study of blood T cell repertoires in COVID-19. The wider study: The origin of the acute and convalescent COVID-19 samples was the United States, Italy and Spain.

Germline V CDR1 and CDR2: GTSNPN, SVGIG (reference sequence). The CDR3 is 13 residues long. V lost 0 bases, J lost 5 bases, and 7 bases lay in between. Assay used: immunoSEQ multiplex PCR; TCRdb lists only in-frame clones, some missing. The data hold tens of thousands of clones, with about nine tenths observed a single time. The receptor was derived from a woman aged 50 to 65 with active or convalescent COVID-19. The chain links TRBV30 to TRBJ2-2, with D possibly matching TRBD2 (5 bases). Input material: peripheral blood. The CDR3 DNA is TGTGCCTGGAGTGTTCGGGGTACCGGGGAGCTGTTTTTT. This codes for CAWSVRGTGELFF.